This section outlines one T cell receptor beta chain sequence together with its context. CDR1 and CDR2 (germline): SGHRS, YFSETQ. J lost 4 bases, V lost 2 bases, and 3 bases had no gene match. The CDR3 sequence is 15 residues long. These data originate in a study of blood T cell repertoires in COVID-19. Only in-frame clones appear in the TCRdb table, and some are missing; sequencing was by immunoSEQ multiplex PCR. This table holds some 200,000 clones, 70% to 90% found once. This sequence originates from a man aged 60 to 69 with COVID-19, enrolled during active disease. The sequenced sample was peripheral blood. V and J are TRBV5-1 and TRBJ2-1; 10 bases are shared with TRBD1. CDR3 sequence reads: CASSFGQGGYNEQFF. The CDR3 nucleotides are TGCGCCAGCAGCTTTGGACAGGGGGGGTACAATGAGCAGTTCTTC.